This T cell receptor (beta chain) originates from a study of CD8+ T cells in alopecia areata. Study results and limitations: Affected scalp, especially in alopecia totalis/universalis, had a higher clonality than normal scalp did. The study found TCR sharing across patients less clear than in mice, possibly for HLA reasons.

As regards this clone: Its antigen is not known.

Isolated RNA was reverse transcribed into cDNA used as the sequencing template. Produced via immunoSEQ multiplex PCR; TCRdb's table is partial and in-frame only. The sample lists around 19,000 clones, around 62% occurring once. For roughly 5 patients, CD4+ cells were sorted into CD25+CD127- cells. PBMCs were stained for CD3, CD4 and CD8, and CD4+ and CD8+ T cells were sorted. This sequence originates from a human donor with alopecia areata. The sequencing input was CD4+ Tregs sorted from blood.

In DNA form, the CDR3 reads TGTGCCAGCTCGACCGGGACAGGGCGATTCAATGAGCAGTTCTTC. Protein: CASSTGTGRFNEQFF. This sequence joins TRBV18 and TRBJ2-1; 9 bases map to TRBD1. Germline V gene data show CDR1 as KGHSH and CDR2 as LQKENI. Losses at the gene ends were 6 bases for V and 6 bases for J; bases not matched to a gene: 9. This CDR3 is 15 amino acids long.